This T cell receptor (beta chain) emerged from a study of Ad26.COV2.S vaccination and SARS-CoV-2 variants. General observations from the study: Substantial response breadth was reportedly seen for spike-specific CD8+ and CD4+ T cells after vaccination. Vaccine recipients had higher spike-specific TCR breadth than placebo recipients.

Treatment specified: some 20 received Ad26.COV2.S at low or high dose, single or two shots; a few received placebo; per-sample allocation not given. Each sample was drawn 63 days after the first injection (of vaccine or placebo). This Boston cohort included adults aged 18-55 years. With regard to this clone: No antigen is known for it.

From germline, CDR1 is LNHDA and CDR2 SQIVND (reference sequence). V lost 7 bases to trimming and J lost 2 bases, with 9 bases between them. The CDR3 is 13 residues long. Generated by immunoSEQ multiplex PCR, the TCRdb table keeps only in-frame clones and is missing some. Here the sample spans about 320,000 clones, roughly 90% being singletons. Sequenced here: peripheral blood, sampled in a trial of Ad26.COV2.S vaccine versus placebo. The TCR sequence derives from a person between 18 and 65 years old who received the Ad26.COV2.S COVID-19 vaccine or a placebo. The rearrangement joins TRBV19 to TRBJ1-5, with D possibly matching TRBD1 (5 bases). The CDR3 bases are TGTGCCAGTACCGCACAGGGCAATCAGCCCCAGCATTTT. It specifies CASTAQGNQPQHF.